The entry below describes one T cell receptor beta chain. The antigen is unknown. Trimming removed 4 bases from V and 5 bases from J; junction bases left unmatched: 11. The CDR3 contains 16 residues. From germline, CDR1 is SGDLS and CDR2 YYNGEE. Sequencing was performed with immunoSEQ multiplex PCR; in TCRdb, only in-frame clones are kept and a portion is missing. Among roughly 1.5 million clones listed, roughly 98% were seen once. This sample is part of a study of shared clonotypes between healthy human individuals. The study, taken as a whole, reports: Donor scarcity curtailed the genetic and exposure-history diversity represented herein. With a few donors compared, 5% to 5.5% of naive CD4 clonotypes were shared.

There were no recent acute infections or vaccinations among the donors, who were healthy HIV-negative adults. The J gene is TRBJ2-1, the V gene TRBV9, with TRBD2 matching 8 bases. Sequencing used naive CD4+ T cells sorted from blood. The sample's subset: CD45RA+ positively selected. The receptor was derived from a man younger than 40 in good health. The CDR3 DNA sequence: TGTGCCAGCAGCCCAAGTAAAGTAGCGGGGCACAATGAGCAGTTCTTC. Translating gives CASSPSKVAGHNEQFF.